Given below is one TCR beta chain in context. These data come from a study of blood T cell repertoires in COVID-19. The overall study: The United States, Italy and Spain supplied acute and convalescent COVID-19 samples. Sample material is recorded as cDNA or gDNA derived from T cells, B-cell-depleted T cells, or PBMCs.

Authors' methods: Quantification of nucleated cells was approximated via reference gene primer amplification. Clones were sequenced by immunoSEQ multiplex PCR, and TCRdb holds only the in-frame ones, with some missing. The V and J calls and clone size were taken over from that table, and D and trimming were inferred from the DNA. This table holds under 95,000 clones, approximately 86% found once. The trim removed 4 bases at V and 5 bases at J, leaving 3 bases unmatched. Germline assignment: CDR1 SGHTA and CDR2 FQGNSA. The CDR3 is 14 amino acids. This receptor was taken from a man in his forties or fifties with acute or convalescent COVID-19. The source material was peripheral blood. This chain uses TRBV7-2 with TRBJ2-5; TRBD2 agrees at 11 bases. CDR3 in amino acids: CASSSTSGVETQYF. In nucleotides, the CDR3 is TGTGCCAGCAGCTCGACTAGCGGGGTGGAGACCCAGTACTTC.